A single sample gave rise to the 24 T cell receptor beta chains below, sequenced in a study of cytomegalovirus exposure and HLA in healthy donors (dated by TCRdb to between 2016 and 2019). The library was made by the immunoSEQ multiplex PCR assay. For the multiplex PCR, a mixture combining 60 forward primers for TCR Vbeta segments and 13 reverse primers for TCR Jbeta segments was used. The table comes from immuneACCESS by way of TCRdb, which keeps in-frame sequences with V and J called. Part of the clones is missing from these tables; in studies checked, under half for an unresolved V gene and the rest for unknown reasons. Counted in this sample were roughly 180,000 clones; 80% to 90% of them appeared once. The ten largest clones add up to almost 9.5% of the sample. Sequencing used PBMCs. Source of these receptors: a man aged 18 to 35 in good health and CMV-seropositive.

CDR3 bases: TGCGCCAGCAGCCCCGAGGGGGCGGGCCGATGGAATGAGCAGTTCTTC. Protein product: CASSPEGAGRWNEQFF. This sequence joins TRBV5-1 and TRBJ2-1, with 7 bases identical to TRBD1. CDR1 and CDR2 (germline): SGHRS, YFSETQ. V shed 4 bases and J 7 bases; nucleotides not matched to a gene: 14. This CDR3 is 16 amino acids long.

V gene TRBV6-1 combines with J gene TRBJ2-7; D is possibly TRBD1 (6 bases). CDR3 size: 14 residues. Trimming left V 6 bases short and J 2 bases short, with 14 bases between. Germline CDR1 is MNHNS and CDR2 is SASEGT. CDR3 nucleotides: TGTGCCAGCAGGACCCGGGACACCACCTACGAGCAGTACTTC. It is translated as CASRTRDTTYEQYF.

The sample holds one count of this clone. V is TRBV18 and J is TRBJ2-7; 8 bases map to TRBD1. Germline CDR1 KGHSH, CDR2 LQKENI. The length of the CDR3 is 15 residues. The V and J ends lost 4 bases and 1 base, in that order; junction bases with no gene match: 6. The CDR3 reads CASSQTGASSYEQYF. The CDR3 DNA sequence: TGTGCCAGCTCACAGACAGGGGCTTCGTCCTACGAGCAGTACTTC.

The chain has TRBV9 and TRBJ1-2, with 10 bases identical to TRBD1. With 4 bases clipped from V and 7 bases from J, the junction kept 10 bases outside the gene matches. Germline lookup yields CDR1 SGDLS and CDR2 YYNGEE. The CDR3 is 15 residues long. In DNA, the CDR3 is TGTGCCAGCAGCCCCCAGACAGGGGGCGTAAGTGGCTACACCTTC. Encoded protein: CASSPQTGGVSGYTF. Full variable domain (missing parts from reference TRBV9 and TRBJ1-2): DSGVTQTPKHLITATGQRVTLRCSPRSGDLSVYWYQQSLDQGLQFLIQYYNGEERAKGNILERFSAQQFPDLHSELNLSSLELGDSALYFCASSPQTGGVSGYTFGSGTRLTVV.

This chain links TRBV7-2 with TRBJ1-3; D is uncertain. CDR3 length equals 16 residues. Trimming removed 5 bases at V and 0 bases at J, with 14 bases between. The germline CDR1 and CDR2 sequences are SGHTA and FQGNSA. Here the CDR3 DNA reads TGTGCCAGCAGCGTCGGACTTGGGAGCTCTGGAAACACCATATATTTT. This gives the protein CASSVGLGSSGNTIYF.

The V call is TRBV2, the J call TRBJ2-3; no clear D gene. CDR3 length: 14 residues. Looked up from germline, CDR1 is SNHLY and CDR2 is FYNNEI. V lost 2 bases to trimming and J lost 4 bases, with 10 bases between them. The CDR3 nucleotides are TGTGCCAGCAGTGAATTTATGGGCCCAGATACGCAGTATTTT. Protein sequence: CASSEFMGPDTQYF.

The rearrangement joins TRBV2 to TRBJ1-4; D possibly corresponds to TRBD1 (6 bases). This CDR3 is built from 14 residues. CDR1 is SNHLY, CDR2 FYNNEI, per germline. V gave up 2 bases and J gave up 8 bases, with 12 bases separating them. The CDR3 is CASSEIGQREKLFF. CDR3 nucleotide sequence: TGTGCCAGCAGTGAAATAGGACAGAGAGAAAAACTGTTTTTT.

The CDR3 DNA is TGTGCCAGCAGTTTACAGGGATACCCCTCACCCCTCCACTTT. Encoded protein: CASSLQGYPSPLHF. J is TRBJ1-6 and V is TRBV28, with a weak D call TRBD1 (5 bases). This CDR3 comprises 14 residues. Trimming removed 2 bases from V and 10 bases from J, with 12 bases in between. The germline V gene has CDR1 MDHEN and CDR2 SYDVKM.

The chain links TRBV30 to TRBJ2-7, with D perhaps TRBD2 (5 bases). CDR1 and CDR2 (germline): GTSNPN, SVGIG (reference sequence). The CDR3 has 12 amino acids. Trimming shortened V by 4 bases and J by 1 base, and 8 bases separated the two germline ends. The CDR3 is CAWTGVSYEQYF. The DNA for the CDR3 is TGTGCCTGGACCGGGGTATCCTACGAGCAGTACTTC.

The V call is TRBV9, the J call TRBJ1-4; 10 positions match TRBD1. After removal of 4 bases from V and 7 bases from J, the junction contained 4 bases not matched to a gene. The germline gives CDR1 SGDLS, CDR2 YYNGEE. This CDR3 spans 14 amino acids. The DNA of the CDR3 is TGTGCCAGCAGCCCGACAGGGGGCTTTGAAAAACTGTTTTTT. It encodes CASSPTGGFEKLFF.

V is TRBV19 and J is TRBJ2-2; no firm D call. Deletions cut 5 bases from V and 8 bases from J, with 12 bases between. CDR3 size: 13 residues. Germline V gives CDR1 LNHDA, CDR2 SQIVND (reference sequence). This CDR3 is CASSRLDKGELFF. The CDR3 DNA reads as TGTGCCAGTAGTCGGCTCGACAAAGGGGAGCTGTTTTTT.

The rearrangement uses TRBV6-1 and TRBJ1-4; D is unresolved. Germline lookup yields CDR1 MNHNS and CDR2 SASEGT. Trimming left V 3 bases short and J 13 bases short, with 6 bases between. This CDR3 has 10 residues. CDR3 coding DNA: TGTGCCAGCAGTGAGGGGAGACTGTTTTTT. This codes for CASSEGRLFF.

This rearrangement joins TRBV5-1 to TRBJ2-5; TRBD2 is a possible D gene (6 bases). Germline V gene sequence: CDR1 SGHRS, CDR2 YFSETQ. The CDR3 is 15 residues long. V gave up 3 bases and J gave up 2 bases, with 14 bases separating them. The CDR3 spells CASSSSGEPQETQYF. In nucleotides, the CDR3 is TGCGCCAGCAGCTCATCGGGGGAACCACAAGAGACCCAGTACTTC.

The chain carries TRBV27 and TRBJ2-2; tentatively, D is TRBD1 (6 bases). Between the trimmed V and J ends, which lost 10 bases and 4 bases, there was a span of 22 bases. The CDR3 runs to 16 residues. Germline CDR1 MNHEY, CDR2 SMNVEV (reference sequence). This CDR3 is CATSPWQGTGTGELFF. The CDR3 coding sequence is TGTGCCACATCGCCCTGGCAGGGGACGGGCACCGGGGAGCTGTTTTTT.

The chain uses TRBV6-4 and TRBJ1-5, with D tentatively TRBD1 (5 bases). CDR1 is MRHNA and CDR2 is SNTAGT in the germline V gene. CDR3 length: 12 amino acids. Trimming pared 6 bases from V and 5 bases from J, leaving 8 bases between. CDR3 protein: CASRAGYQPQHF. The CDR3 coding sequence is TGTGCCAGCAGGGCAGGGTATCAGCCCCAGCATTTT.

The chain recombines TRBV2 with TRBJ2-7; D is uncertain. This CDR3 has 16 residues. Trimming shortened V by 3 bases and J by 0 bases, and 15 bases separated the two germline ends. Per the germline V gene, CDR1 is SNHLY and CDR2 is FYNNEI. The CDR3 coding sequence is TGTGCCAGCAGTGATCCTTCAGACCCTAGCTCCTACGAGCAGTACTTC. It translates to CASSDPSDPSSYEQYF.

This clone was counted between two and nine times. The chain is built from TRBV18 and TRBJ1-4; D is unresolved. This CDR3 comprises 13 residues. CDR1 is KGHSH, CDR2 LQKENI, per germline. Trimming pared 2 bases from V and 8 bases from J, leaving 9 bases between. The CDR3 spells CASSPGRREKLFF. The CDR3 DNA reads as TGTGCCAGCTCACCAGGGCGTCGGGAAAAACTGTTTTTT.

The chain recombines TRBV19 with TRBJ2-6, with TRBD1 identical over 7 bases. J lost 1 base, V lost 5 bases, and 8 bases had no gene match. The CDR3 sequence is 17 residues long. Per the germline V gene, CDR1 is LNHDA and CDR2 is SQIVND (reference sequence). CDR3 region: CASSADRSLSGANVLTF. The CDR3 DNA reads as TGTGCCAGTAGTGCGGACAGGTCGCTATCTGGGGCCAACGTCCTGACTTTC.

The J gene is TRBJ2-5, the V gene TRBV9; 11 bases match TRBD2. V shed 1 base and J 5 bases; nucleotides not matched to a gene: 7. There are 16 residues in the CDR3. Germline V gene lookup returns CDR1 SGDLS and CDR2 YYNGEE. In DNA form, the CDR3 reads TGTGCCAGCAGCGTATCCCCTAGCGGGGGGAGGGAGACCCAGTACTTC. Protein product: CASSVSPSGGRETQYF.

J is TRBJ1-5 and V is TRBV19, with D tentatively TRBD1 (5 bases). The germline V and J ends were trimmed by 3 bases and 5 bases, with 20 bases remaining between them. CDR1 and CDR2 (germline): LNHDA, SQIVND (reference sequence). This CDR3 comprises 17 residues. In nucleotides, the CDR3 is TGTGCCAGTAGTATTTCAGGGTCGGGTTTCCTTCATCAGCCCCAGCATTTT. Translation: CASSISGSGFLHQPQHF.

The chain employs TRBV6-5 and TRBJ1-2; weak D call: TRBD1 (5 bases). CDR1 and CDR2 (germline): MNHEY, SVGAGI. The CDR3 contains 13 residues. Between the trimmed V and J ends, which lost 6 bases and 7 bases, there was a span of 15 bases. CDR3 sequence reads: CASRFGHLGGYTF. The CDR3 DNA reads as TGTGCCAGCAGATTTGGACACCTCGGTGGCTACACCTTC.

V is TRBV30 and J is TRBJ1-1; no firm D call. The CDR3 spans 13 residues. Trimming removed 1 base from V and 0 bases from J, with 6 bases in between. Germline V CDR1 and CDR2: GTSNPN, SVGIG (reference sequence). CDR3 sequence reads: CAWSGSMNTEAFF. The CDR3 DNA reads TGTGCCTGGAGTGGTAGTATGAACACTGAAGCTTTCTTT.

The V call is TRBV12-5, the J call TRBJ1-4; D call uncertain. Trimming stripped 8 bases from V and 4 bases from J, with 23 bases between. CDR1 is LGHNT, CDR2 FRNRAP, per germline. CDR3 length: 17 amino acids. CDR3 coding DNA: TGTGCTAGTTGCAATGGAGGAGCCCCCAAATATAATGAAAAACTGTTTTTT. Encoded protein: CASCNGGAPKYNEKLFF.

The chain employs TRBV9 and TRBJ2-5; D not certain. Trimming cost V 1 base and J 6 bases, with 28 bases left between them. Germline CDR1 is SGDLS and CDR2 is YYNGEE. The CDR3 extends over 19 amino acids. Here the CDR3 reads CASSVSLPPAALEVKTQYF. The CDR3 DNA is TGTGCCAGCAGCGTATCCCTGCCGCCGGCGGCCCTTGAGGTAAAGACCCAGTACTTC.